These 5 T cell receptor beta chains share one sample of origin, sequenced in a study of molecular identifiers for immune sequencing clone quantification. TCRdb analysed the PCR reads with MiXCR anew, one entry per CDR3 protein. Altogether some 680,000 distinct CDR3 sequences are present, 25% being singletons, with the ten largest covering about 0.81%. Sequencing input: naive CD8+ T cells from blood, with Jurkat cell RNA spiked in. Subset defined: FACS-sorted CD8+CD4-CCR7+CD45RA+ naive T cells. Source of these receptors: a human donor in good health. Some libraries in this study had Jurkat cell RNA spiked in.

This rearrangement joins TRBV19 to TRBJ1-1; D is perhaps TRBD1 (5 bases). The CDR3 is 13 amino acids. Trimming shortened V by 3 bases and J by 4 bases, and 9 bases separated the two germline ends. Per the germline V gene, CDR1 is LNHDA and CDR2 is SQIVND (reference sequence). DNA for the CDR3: TGTGCCAGTAGTATGCTTGGGGGCACTGAAGCTTTCTTT. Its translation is CASSMLGGTEAFF.

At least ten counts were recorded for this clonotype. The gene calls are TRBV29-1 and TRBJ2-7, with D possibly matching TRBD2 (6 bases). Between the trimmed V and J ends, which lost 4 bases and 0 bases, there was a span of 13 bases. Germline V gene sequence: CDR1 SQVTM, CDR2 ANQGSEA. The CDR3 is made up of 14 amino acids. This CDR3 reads CSVVGGALSYEQYF. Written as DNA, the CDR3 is TGCAGCGTTGTGGGGGGAGCCCTCTCCTACGAGCAGTACTTC.

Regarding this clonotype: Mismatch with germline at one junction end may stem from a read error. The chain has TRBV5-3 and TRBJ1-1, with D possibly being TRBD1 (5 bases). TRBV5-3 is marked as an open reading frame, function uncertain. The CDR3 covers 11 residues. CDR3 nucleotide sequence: TGCGCCAGCATGGGGGTCGCTGAAGCTCTCTTT. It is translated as CASMGVAEALF.

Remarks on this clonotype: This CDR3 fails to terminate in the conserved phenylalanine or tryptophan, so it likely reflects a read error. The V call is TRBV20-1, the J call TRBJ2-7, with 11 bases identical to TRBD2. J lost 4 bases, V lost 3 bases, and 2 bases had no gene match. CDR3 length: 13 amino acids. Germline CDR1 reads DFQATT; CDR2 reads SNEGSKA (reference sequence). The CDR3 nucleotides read TGCAGTGCTAGGGTAGCGGGAGGGTACGAGCAGTACTAC. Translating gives CSARVAGGYEQYY.

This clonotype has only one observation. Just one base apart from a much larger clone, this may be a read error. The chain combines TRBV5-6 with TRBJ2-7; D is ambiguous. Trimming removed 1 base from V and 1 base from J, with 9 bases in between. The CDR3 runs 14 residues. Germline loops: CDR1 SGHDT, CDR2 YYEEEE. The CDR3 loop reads CASSLKTRSYEQYF. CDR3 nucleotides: TGTGCCAGCAGCTTGAAGACGCGTTCCTACGAGCAGTACTTC.